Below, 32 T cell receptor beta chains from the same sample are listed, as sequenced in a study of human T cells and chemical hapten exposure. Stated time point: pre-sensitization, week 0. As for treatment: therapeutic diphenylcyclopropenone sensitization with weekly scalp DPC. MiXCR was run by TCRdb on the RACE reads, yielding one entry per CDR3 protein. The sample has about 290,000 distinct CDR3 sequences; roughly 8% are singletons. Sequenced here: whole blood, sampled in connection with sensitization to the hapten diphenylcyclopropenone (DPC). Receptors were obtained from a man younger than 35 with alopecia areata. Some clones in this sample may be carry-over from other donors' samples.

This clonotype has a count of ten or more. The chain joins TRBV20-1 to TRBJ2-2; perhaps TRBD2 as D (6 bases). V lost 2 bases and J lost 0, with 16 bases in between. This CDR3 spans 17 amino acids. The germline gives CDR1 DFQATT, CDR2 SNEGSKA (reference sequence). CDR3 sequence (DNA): TGCAGTGCTAGATCCCGGCGGGGCCAGGCGAACACCGGGGAGCTGTTTTTT. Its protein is CSARSRRGQANTGELFF.

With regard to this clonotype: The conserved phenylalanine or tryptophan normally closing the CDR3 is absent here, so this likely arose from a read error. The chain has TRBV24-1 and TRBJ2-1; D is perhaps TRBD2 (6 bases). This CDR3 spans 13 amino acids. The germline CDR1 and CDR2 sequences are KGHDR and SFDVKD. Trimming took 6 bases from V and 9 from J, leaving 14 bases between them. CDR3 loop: CATSPATGGEQFY. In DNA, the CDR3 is TGTGCCACCAGTCCGGCGACCGGGGGTGAGCAGTTCTAC.

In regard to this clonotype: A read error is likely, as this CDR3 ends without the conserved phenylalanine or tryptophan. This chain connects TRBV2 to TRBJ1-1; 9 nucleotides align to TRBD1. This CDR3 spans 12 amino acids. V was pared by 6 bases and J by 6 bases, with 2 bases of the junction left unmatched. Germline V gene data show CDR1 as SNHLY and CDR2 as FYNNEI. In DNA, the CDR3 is TGTGCCAGCAGGTGGACAGGGGCTGAAGCTTTCCTT. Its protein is CASRWTGAEAFL.

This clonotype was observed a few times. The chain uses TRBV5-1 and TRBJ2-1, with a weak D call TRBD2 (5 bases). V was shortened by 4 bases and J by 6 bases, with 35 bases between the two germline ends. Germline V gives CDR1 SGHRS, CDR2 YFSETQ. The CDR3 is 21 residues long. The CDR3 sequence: CASSHVRVEPRGHPQGNEQFF. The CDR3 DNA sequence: TGCGCCAGCAGCCACGTGAGGGTGGAGCCACGCGGGCATCCCCAAGGCAATGAGCAGTTCTTC.

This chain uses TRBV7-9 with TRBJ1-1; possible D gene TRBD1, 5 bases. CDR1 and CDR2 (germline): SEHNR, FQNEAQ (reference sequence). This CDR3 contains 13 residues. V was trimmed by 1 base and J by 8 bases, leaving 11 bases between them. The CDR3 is CASSLVGTVEAFF. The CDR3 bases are TGTGCCAGCAGCTTAGTTGGGACCGTAGAAGCTTTCTTT.

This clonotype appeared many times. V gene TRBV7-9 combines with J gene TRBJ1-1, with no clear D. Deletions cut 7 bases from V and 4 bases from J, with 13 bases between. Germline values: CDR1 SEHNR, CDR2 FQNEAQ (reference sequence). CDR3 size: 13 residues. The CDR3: CASNAGSGTEAFF. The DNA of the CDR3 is TGTGCCAGCAACGCTGGAAGTGGCACTGAAGCTTTCTTT. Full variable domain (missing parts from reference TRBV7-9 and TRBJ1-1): DTGVSQNPRHKITKRGQNVTFRCDPISEHNRLYWYRQTLGQGPEFLTYFQNEAQLEKSRLLSDRFSAERPKGSFSTLEIQRTEQGDSAMYLCASNAGSGTEAFFGQGTRLTVV.

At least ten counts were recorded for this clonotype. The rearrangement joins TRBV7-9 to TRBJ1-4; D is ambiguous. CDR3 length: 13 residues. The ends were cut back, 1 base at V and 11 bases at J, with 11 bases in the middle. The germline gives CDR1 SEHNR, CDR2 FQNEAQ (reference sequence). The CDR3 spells CASSLVSLGKLFF. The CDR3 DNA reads TGTGCCAGCAGCTTAGTGTCGCTGGGTAAACTGTTTTTT.

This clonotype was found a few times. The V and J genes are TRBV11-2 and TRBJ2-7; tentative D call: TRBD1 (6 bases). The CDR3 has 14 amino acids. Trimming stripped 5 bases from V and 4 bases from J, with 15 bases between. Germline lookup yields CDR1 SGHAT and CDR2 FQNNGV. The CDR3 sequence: CASSTSRQVYEQYF. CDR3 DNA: TGTGCCAGCAGCACCAGTCGACAGGTGTACGAGCAGTACTTC.

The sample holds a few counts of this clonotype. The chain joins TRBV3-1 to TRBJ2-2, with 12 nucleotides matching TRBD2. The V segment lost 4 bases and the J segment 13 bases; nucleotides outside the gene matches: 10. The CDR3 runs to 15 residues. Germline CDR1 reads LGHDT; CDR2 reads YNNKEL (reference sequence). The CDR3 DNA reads TGTGCCAGCAGCCCACGGAAGACTAGCGGGGGAAGGCTGTTTTTT. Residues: CASSPRKTSGGRLFF.

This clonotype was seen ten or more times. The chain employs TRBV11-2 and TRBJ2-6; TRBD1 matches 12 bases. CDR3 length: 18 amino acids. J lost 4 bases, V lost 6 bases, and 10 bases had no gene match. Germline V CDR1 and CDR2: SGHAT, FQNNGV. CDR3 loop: CASRSLGQGAPGANVLTF. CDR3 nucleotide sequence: TGTGCCAGCAGATCGTTGGGACAGGGGGCGCCCGGGGCCAACGTCCTGACTTTC.

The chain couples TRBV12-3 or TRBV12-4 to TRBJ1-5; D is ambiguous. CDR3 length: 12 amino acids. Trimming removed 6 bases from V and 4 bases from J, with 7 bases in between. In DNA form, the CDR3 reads TGTGCCAGCAGCGACACTAATCAGCCCCAGCATTTT. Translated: CASSDTNQPQHF.

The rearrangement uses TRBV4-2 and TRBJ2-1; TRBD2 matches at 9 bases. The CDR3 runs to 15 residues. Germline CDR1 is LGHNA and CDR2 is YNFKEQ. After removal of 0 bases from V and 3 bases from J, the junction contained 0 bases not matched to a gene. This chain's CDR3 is CASSQERGGYNEQFF. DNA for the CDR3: TGTGCCAGCAGCCAAGAGCGGGGGGGCTACAATGAGCAGTTCTTC.

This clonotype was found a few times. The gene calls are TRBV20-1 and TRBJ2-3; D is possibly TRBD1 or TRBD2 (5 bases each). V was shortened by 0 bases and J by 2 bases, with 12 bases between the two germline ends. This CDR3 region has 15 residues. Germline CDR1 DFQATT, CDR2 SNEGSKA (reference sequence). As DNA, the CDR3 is TGCAGTGCTAGAGATAGGGACCCCGTCACAGATACGCAGTATTTT. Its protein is CSARDRDPVTDTQYF.

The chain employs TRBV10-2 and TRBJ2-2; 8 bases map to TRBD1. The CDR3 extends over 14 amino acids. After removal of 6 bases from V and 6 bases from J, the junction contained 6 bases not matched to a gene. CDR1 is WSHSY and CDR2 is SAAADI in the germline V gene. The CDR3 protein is CASRTGTGSGELFF. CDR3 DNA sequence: TGCGCCAGCAGAACCGGGACAGGTTCCGGGGAGCTGTTTTTT.

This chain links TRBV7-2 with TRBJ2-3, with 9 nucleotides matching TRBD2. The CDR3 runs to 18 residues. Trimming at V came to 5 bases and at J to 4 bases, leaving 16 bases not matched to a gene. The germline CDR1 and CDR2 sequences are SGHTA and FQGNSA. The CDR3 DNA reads TGTGCCAGCAGCCAAAGACGTTCTGGCGGGGGGGCCCCAGATACGCAGTATTTT. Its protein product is CASSQRRSGGGAPDTQYF.

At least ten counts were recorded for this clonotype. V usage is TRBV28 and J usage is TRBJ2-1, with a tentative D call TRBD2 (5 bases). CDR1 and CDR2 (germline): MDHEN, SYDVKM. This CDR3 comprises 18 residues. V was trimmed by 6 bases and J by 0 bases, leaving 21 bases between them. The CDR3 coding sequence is TGTGCCAGCAGGGGCCTAGCATCGCGGCCGTTCTCCTACAATGAGCAGTTCTTC. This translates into CASRGLASRPFSYNEQFF.

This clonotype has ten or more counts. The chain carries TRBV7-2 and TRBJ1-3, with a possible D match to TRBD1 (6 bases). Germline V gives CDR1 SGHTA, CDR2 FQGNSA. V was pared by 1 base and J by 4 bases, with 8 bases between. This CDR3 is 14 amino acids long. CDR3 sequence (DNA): TGTGCCAGCAGCTTAGGGGGGCTCGGAAACACCATATATTTT. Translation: CASSLGGLGNTIYF.

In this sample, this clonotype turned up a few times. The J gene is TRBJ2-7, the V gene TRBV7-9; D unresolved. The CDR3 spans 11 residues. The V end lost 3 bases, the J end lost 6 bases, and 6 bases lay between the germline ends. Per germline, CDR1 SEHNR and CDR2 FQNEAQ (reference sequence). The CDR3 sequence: CASSFSVEQYF. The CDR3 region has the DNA TGTGCCAGCAGCTTTTCCGTCGAGCAGTACTTC.

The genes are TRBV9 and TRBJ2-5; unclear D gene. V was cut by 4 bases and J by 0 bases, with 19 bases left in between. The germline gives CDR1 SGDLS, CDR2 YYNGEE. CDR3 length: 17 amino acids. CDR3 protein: CASSFSGGQSYQETQYF. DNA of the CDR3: TGTGCCAGCAGCTTCAGTGGTGGGCAGTCGTACCAAGAGACCCAGTACTTC.

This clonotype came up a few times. For the CDR3, the DNA is TGTGCTAGTGGTTTGATCCTAGCGGGGGCCACCGGGGAGCTGTTTTTT. This encodes CASGLILAGATGELFF. V and J are TRBV12-5 and TRBJ2-2; 10 nucleotides match TRBD2. The V gene's germline CDR1 is LGHNT and CDR2 FRNRAP. Losses at the gene ends were 2 bases for V and 4 bases for J; bases not matched to a gene: 4. The CDR3 sequence is 16 residues long. The full variable domain, its missing parts supplied by reference TRBV12-5 and TRBJ2-2, is DARVTQTPRHKVTEMGQEVTMRCQPILGHNTVFWYRQTMMQGLELLAYFRNRAPLDDSGMPKDRFSAEMPDATLATLKIQPSEPRDSAVYFCASGLILAGATGELFFGEGSRLTVL.

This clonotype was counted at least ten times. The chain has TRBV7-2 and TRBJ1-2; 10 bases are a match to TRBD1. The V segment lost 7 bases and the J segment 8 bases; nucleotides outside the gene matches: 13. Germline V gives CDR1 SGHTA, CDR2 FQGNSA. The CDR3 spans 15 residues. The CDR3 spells CASTLLGQGMTGYTF. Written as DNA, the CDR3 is TGTGCCAGCACCCTTCTGGGACAGGGGATGACCGGCTACACCTTC.

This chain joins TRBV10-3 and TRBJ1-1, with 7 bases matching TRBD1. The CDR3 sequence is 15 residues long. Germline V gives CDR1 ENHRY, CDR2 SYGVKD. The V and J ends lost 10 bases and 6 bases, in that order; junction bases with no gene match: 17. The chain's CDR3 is CATTEVPDREAEAFF. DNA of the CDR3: TGTGCCACCACGGAGGTACCCGACAGGGAAGCTGAAGCTTTCTTT.

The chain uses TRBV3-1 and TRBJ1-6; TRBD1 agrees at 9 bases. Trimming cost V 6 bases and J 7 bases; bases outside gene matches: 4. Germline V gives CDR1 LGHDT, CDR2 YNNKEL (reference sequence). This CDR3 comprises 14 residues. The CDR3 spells CASRQGAENSPLHF. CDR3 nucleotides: TGTGCCAGCAGACAGGGGGCGGAAAATTCACCCCTCCACTTT.

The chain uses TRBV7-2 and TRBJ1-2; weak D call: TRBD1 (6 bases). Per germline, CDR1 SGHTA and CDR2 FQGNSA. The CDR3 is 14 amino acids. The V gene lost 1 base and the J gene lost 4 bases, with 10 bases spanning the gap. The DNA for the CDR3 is TGTGCCAGCAGCTTAGACGCAGGGGTCTATGGCTACACCTTC. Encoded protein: CASSLDAGVYGYTF.

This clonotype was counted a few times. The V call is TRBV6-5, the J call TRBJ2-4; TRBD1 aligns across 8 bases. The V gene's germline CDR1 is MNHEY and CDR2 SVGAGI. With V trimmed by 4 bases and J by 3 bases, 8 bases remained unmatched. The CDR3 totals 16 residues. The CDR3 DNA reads TGTGCCAGCAGTTCCCCGACAGGGGAAGGCAAAAACATTCAGTACTTC. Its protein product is CASSSPTGEGKNIQYF.

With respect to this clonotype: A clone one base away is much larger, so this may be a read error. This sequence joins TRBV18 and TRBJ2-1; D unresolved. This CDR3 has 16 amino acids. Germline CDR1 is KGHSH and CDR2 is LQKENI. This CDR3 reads CTSSPPKTNALGEQFF. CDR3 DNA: TGTACCAGCTCACCCCCGAAAACGAATGCCCTGGGTGAGCAGTTCTTC. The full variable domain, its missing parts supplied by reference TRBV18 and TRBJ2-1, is NAGVMQNPRHLVRRRGQEARLRCSPMKGHSHVYWYRQLPEEGLKFMVYLQKENIIDESGMPKERFSAEFPKEGPSILRIQQVVRGDSAAYFCTSSPPKTNALGEQFFGPGTRLTVL.

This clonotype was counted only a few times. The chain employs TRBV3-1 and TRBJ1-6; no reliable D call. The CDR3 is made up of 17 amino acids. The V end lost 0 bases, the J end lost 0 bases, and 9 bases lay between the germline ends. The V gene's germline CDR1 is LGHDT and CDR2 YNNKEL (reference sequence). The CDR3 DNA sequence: TGTGCCAGCAGCCAAGATATGGTCAGCTCCTATAATTCACCCCTCCACTTT. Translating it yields CASSQDMVSSYNSPLHF.

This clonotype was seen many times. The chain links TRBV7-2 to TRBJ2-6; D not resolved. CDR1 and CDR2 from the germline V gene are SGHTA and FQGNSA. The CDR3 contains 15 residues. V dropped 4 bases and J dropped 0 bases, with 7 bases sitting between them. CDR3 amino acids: CASSSQSSGANVLTF. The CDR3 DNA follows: TGTGCCAGCAGCTCGCAGAGCTCTGGGGCCAACGTCCTGACTTTC. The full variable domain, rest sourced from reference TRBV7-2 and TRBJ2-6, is GAGVSQSPSNKVTEKGKDVELRCDPISGHTALYWYRQSLGQGLEFLIYFQGNSAPDKSGLPSDRFSAERTGGSVSTLTIQRTQQEDSAVYLCASSSQSSGANVLTFGAGSRLTVL.

CDR3 region: CASSLRGQTFMNTEAFF. DNA for the CDR3: TGCGCCAGCAGCTTGAGGGGACAAACCTTCATGAACACTGAAGCTTTCTTT. The chain couples TRBV5-1 to TRBJ1-1; possibly TRBD1 for D (6 bases). Germline assignment: CDR1 SGHRS and CDR2 YFSETQ. V shed 1 base and J shed 0 bases, with 16 bases lying between them. The CDR3 is 17 amino acids.

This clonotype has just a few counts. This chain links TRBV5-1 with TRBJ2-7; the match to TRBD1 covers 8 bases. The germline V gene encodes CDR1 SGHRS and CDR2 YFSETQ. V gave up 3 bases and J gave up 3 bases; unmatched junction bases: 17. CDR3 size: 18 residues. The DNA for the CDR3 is TGCGCCAGCAGCTCGCCTGGACAGGGAACCTTTTTAGGCTACGAGCAGTACTTC. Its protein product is CASSSPGQGTFLGYEQYF.

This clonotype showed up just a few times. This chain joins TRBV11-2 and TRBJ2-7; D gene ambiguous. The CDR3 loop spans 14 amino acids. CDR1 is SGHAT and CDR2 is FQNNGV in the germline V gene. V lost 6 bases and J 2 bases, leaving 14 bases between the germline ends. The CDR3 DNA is TGTGCCAGCAGAGACATGGGCAGAACCTACGAGCAGTACTTC. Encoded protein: CASRDMGRTYEQYF.

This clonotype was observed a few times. In DNA form, the CDR3 reads TGTGCCAGCAGCTTAGATAGTCAGGGTGGTTCCTACGAGCAGTACTTC. It is translated as CASSLDSQGGSYEQYF. This chain uses TRBV7-9 with TRBJ2-7; D might be TRBD1 (5 bases). Germline assignment: CDR1 SEHNR and CDR2 FQNEAQ (reference sequence). The CDR3 is 16 amino acids. The V and J ends lost 1 base and 1 base respectively, with 14 bases between them.